Listed below are T cell receptor beta chains from one sample, sequenced in a study of blood T cell repertoires in COVID-19. Libraries were prepared by immunoSEQ multiplex PCR; TCRdb keeps only in-frame clonotypes and omits some of them. The data hold about 230,000 clones, with 70% to 90% observed a single time. The sequencing input was PBMCs or T cells enriched from blood (not recorded which). The receptors shown here come from a man aged 25-45 years who had recovered from COVID-19. Each CDR3 is given with its conserved first and last residue. The order of the fields is D gene, clone size, J gene, V gene, CDR3 DNA, CDR3 protein. The D gene is left open where the match is weak. A clone size is listed for some rows: how often the clone was seen (once, few, many), or a class if it is expanded.

d_call: .; clone_size: .; j_call: TRBJ1-1; v_call: TRBV27; cdr3_nt: TGTGCCAGCAGTTCACTAGGAACTGAAGCTTTCTTT; cdr3_aa: CASSSLGTEAFF
d_call: .; clone_size: .; j_call: TRBJ2-7; v_call: TRBV27; cdr3_nt: TGTGCCAGCAGTTTTGGTTGGAGGGGATCCTACGAGCAGTACTTC; cdr3_aa: CASSFGWRGSYEQYF
d_call: TRBD2; clone_size: .; j_call: TRBJ2-7; v_call: TRBV5-1; cdr3_nt: TGCGCCAGCAGCCCGGGGGGGGGAACCTACGAGCAGTACTTC; cdr3_aa: CASSPGGGTYEQYF
d_call: TRBD2; clone_size: .; j_call: TRBJ2-7; v_call: TRBV11-2; cdr3_nt: TGTGCCAGCAGCTTAGTAGCGGGGGCCTACGAGCAGTACTTC; cdr3_aa: CASSLVAGAYEQYF
d_call: .; clone_size: .; j_call: TRBJ2-1; v_call: TRBV18; cdr3_nt: TGTGCCAGCTCACCCCAGGCCTCTTCTTTAAACAATGAGCAGTTCTTC; cdr3_aa: CASSPQASSLNNEQFF
d_call: TRBD2; clone_size: .; j_call: TRBJ2-7; v_call: TRBV28; cdr3_nt: TGTGCCAGCAGTTTTCCGGGACTAGTGAACGAGCAGTACTTC; cdr3_aa: CASSFPGLVNEQYF
d_call: .; clone_size: .; j_call: TRBJ1-2; v_call: TRBV11-3; cdr3_nt: TGTGCCAGCAGCTTAAGGCCGGGAACAGGGATCGGTTACTATGGCTACACCTTC; cdr3_aa: CASSLRPGTGIGYYGYTF
d_call: TRBD2; clone_size: .; j_call: TRBJ2-7; v_call: TRBV5-6; cdr3_nt: TGTGCCAGCAGTCGACTAGCGGGATGGGAGCAGTACTTC; cdr3_aa: CASSRLAGWEQYF
d_call: .; clone_size: .; j_call: TRBJ2-3; v_call: TRBV15; cdr3_nt: TGTGCCACCAGCAGAGAGGCTTACCCTAGCACAGATACGCAGTATTTT; cdr3_aa: CATSREAYPSTDTQYF
d_call: .; clone_size: .; j_call: TRBJ2-7; v_call: TRBV28; cdr3_nt: TGTGCCAGCAGTTTTGGCGGATCCGGGACATCGCGGTACTTC; cdr3_aa: CASSFGGSGTSRYF
d_call: .; clone_size: .; j_call: TRBJ2-2; v_call: TRBV11-3; cdr3_nt: TGTGCCAGCAGCTTAGGGCGGGAGCTGTTTTTT; cdr3_aa: CASSLGRELFF
d_call: .; clone_size: .; j_call: TRBJ1-1; v_call: TRBV3-1/TRBV3-2; cdr3_nt: TGTGCCAGCGGGAGGGTTGGCACTGAAGCTTTCTTT; cdr3_aa: CASGRVGTEAFF
d_call: .; clone_size: .; j_call: TRBJ1-2; v_call: TRBV5-1; cdr3_nt: TGCGCCAGCAGCTTCGGGGGGCTCGGCTACACCTTC; cdr3_aa: CASSFGGLGYTF
d_call: TRBD1; clone_size: .; j_call: TRBJ2-2; v_call: TRBV12-5; cdr3_nt: TGTGCTAGTGGTTTGCCTACCCTCTTAGGGACAGGGGGCGCCACCGGGGAGCTGTTTTTT; cdr3_aa: CASGLPTLLGTGGATGELFF
d_call: .; clone_size: .; j_call: TRBJ1-4; v_call: TRBV29-1; cdr3_nt: TGCAGCGTTGAAGTAGCAAATGGAGCAGAAAAACTGTTTTTT; cdr3_aa: CSVEVANGAEKLFF
d_call: TRBD1; clone_size: few; j_call: TRBJ2-6; v_call: TRBV6-2/TRBV6-3; cdr3_nt: TGTGCCAGCAGTTACTGGGACAGGGGTCACAGCGGCAACGTCCTGACTTTC; cdr3_aa: CASSYWDRGHSGNVLTF
d_call: .; clone_size: .; j_call: TRBJ2-7; v_call: TRBV5-1; cdr3_nt: TGCGCCAGCAGCTCAACACCAACAGGGTTTCGGGACGAGCAGTACTTC; cdr3_aa: CASSSTPTGFRDEQYF
d_call: TRBD1; clone_size: .; j_call: TRBJ1-2; v_call: TRBV19; cdr3_nt: TGTGCCAGTAGTATTGGGGGACAGGGAGGCTACACCTTC; cdr3_aa: CASSIGGQGGYTF
d_call: TRBD2; clone_size: .; j_call: TRBJ2-1; v_call: TRBV6-6; cdr3_nt: TGTGCCAGCAGTCACGCTCTTTGGGCGGGAGGGCTGCGGAACAATGAGCAGTTCTTC; cdr3_aa: CASSHALWAGGLRNNEQFF
d_call: .; clone_size: .; j_call: TRBJ1-1; v_call: TRBV10-3; cdr3_nt: TGTGCCATCAGTGAGTCGTATCAGCCAGGAGAAGCTTTCTTT; cdr3_aa: CAISESYQPGEAFF
d_call: TRBD2; clone_size: .; j_call: TRBJ2-1; v_call: TRBV7-8; cdr3_nt: TGTGCCAGCAGCTTACCGCTAGCGGGGGTCCTCTACAATGAGCAGTTCTTC; cdr3_aa: CASSLPLAGVLYNEQFF
d_call: .; clone_size: .; j_call: TRBJ2-3; v_call: TRBV6-1; cdr3_nt: TGTGCCAGCAGTGAATGGGGAGCCTACACAGATACGCAGTATTTT; cdr3_aa: CASSEWGAYTDTQYF
d_call: .; clone_size: .; j_call: TRBJ1-1; v_call: TRBV29-1; cdr3_nt: TGCAGCGTTGAAGACTTTCAGGGGAGTGAAGCTTTCTTT; cdr3_aa: CSVEDFQGSEAFF
d_call: .; clone_size: .; j_call: TRBJ1-2; v_call: TRBV6-1; cdr3_nt: TGTGCCAGCAGTGAAGCGCTTCTGACGGCCGGGGGCTATGGCTACACCTTC; cdr3_aa: CASSEALLTAGGYGYTF
d_call: .; clone_size: .; j_call: TRBJ1-2; v_call: TRBV9; cdr3_nt: TGTGCCAGCAGCGGAGGAGGGTTATATGGCTACACCTTC; cdr3_aa: CASSGGGLYGYTF
d_call: TRBD1; clone_size: once; j_call: TRBJ1-3; v_call: TRBV28; cdr3_nt: TGTGCCAGCAGTGTTCCAGGACAGGGTTACACCATATATTTT; cdr3_aa: CASSVPGQGYTIYF
d_call: .; clone_size: .; j_call: TRBJ1-2; v_call: TRBV3-1/TRBV3-2; cdr3_nt: TGTGCCAGCAGCCAAGCTCAGGATTCTGGCTACACCTTC; cdr3_aa: CASSQAQDSGYTF
d_call: TRBD1; clone_size: .; j_call: TRBJ2-1; v_call: TRBV19; cdr3_nt: TGTGCGTCAGGGGACAGGGCAAGCGAGCAGTTCTTC; cdr3_aa: CASGDRASEQFF
d_call: .; clone_size: once; j_call: TRBJ1-4; v_call: TRBV19; cdr3_nt: TGTGCCAGTAGTCCAGCCAGGGAGACGGGGGAACTGTTTTTT; cdr3_aa: CASSPARETGELFF
d_call: .; clone_size: .; j_call: TRBJ1-6; v_call: TRBV7-2; cdr3_nt: TGTGCCAGCAGCTTAGAGTCTGGGAGGGTTAGGTCACCCCTCCACTTT; cdr3_aa: CASSLESGRVRSPLHF
d_call: TRBD2; clone_size: .; j_call: TRBJ2-3; v_call: TRBV6-5; cdr3_nt: TGTGCCACACGCCTAGCGGGAGGGCCAGATACGCAGTATTTT; cdr3_aa: CATRLAGGPDTQYF
d_call: TRBD1; clone_size: .; j_call: TRBJ2-3; v_call: TRBV5-8; cdr3_nt: TGTGCCAGCAGTCCCGGGACAGGACAAGGAGATACGCAGTATTTT; cdr3_aa: CASSPGTGQGDTQYF
d_call: .; clone_size: .; j_call: TRBJ1-3; v_call: TRBV21-1; cdr3_nt: TGTGCCAGCAGCAAGGTCTGGGGAGGGGACCGACCCTACTCTGGAAACACCATATATTTT; cdr3_aa: CASSKVWGGDRPYSGNTIYF
d_call: TRBD2; clone_size: .; j_call: TRBJ2-1; v_call: TRBV7-8; cdr3_nt: TGTGCCAGCAGCTTCGCAGGGAGGACTAGCGAAAAAGTGGGCTACAATGAGCAGTTCTTC; cdr3_aa: CASSFAGRTSEKVGYNEQFF
d_call: TRBD2; clone_size: .; j_call: TRBJ2-2; v_call: TRBV28; cdr3_nt: TGTGCCAGCACGTCCCTAGCGGGGAACACCGGGGAGCTGTTTTTT; cdr3_aa: CASTSLAGNTGELFF